This T cell receptor beta chain was obtained from a study of CD8+ T cells in alopecia areata. General observations from the study: In scalp samples, resident alphabeta T cells of normal skin are also sequenced. Lesional tissue from the scalp (especially in alopecia totalis/universalis) showed higher clonality than normal scalp.

RNA extraction and reverse transcription yielded cDNA as sequencing template. The assay was immunoSEQ multiplex PCR, and TCRdb's table has in-frame clones only and misses some. The repertoire consists of some 110,000 clones, with roughly 66% occurring once and the leading ten covering around 2.8%. Note on this clone: Its antigen is still unknown.

The CDR3 covers 14 residues. Looked up from germline, CDR1 is LGHNA and CDR2 is YNFKEQ. V was pared by 1 base and J by 5 bases, with 8 bases between. Sample: CD4+ T cells sorted from blood. This sequence was found in a human donor in good health. This chain joins TRBV4-2 and TRBJ1-4; no clear D. CDR3 in DNA: TGTGCCAGCAGCCAAGTAGGAACCAATGAAAAACTGTTTTTT. The encoded protein is CASSQVGTNEKLFF.